This note documents a single T cell receptor (beta chain) sequence. The antigen is undetermined. No patient escaped relapse after autologous stem cell transplantation, and brentuximab vedotin exposure varied. This sample is part of a study of PD-1 blockade in classical Hodgkin lymphoma. Broader study findings: Baseline TCR diversity was reportedly lower in newly diagnosed patients than healthy donors. Whoever responded completely had baseline diversity much like that seen in newly diagnosed patients. With respect to the repertoire differences, their causes, possibly disease activity or prior therapy, remain undefined.

TCRdb keeps only in-frame clones here, not all; method: immunoSEQ multiplex PCR. The sample holds 25,000 to 30,000 clones, around four fifths seen once. V was pared by 4 bases and J by 6 bases, with 12 bases between. The CDR3 loop spans 14 amino acids. Germline CDR1 is SGHTA and CDR2 is FQGTGA. The rearrangement links TRBV7-3 to TRBJ2-2, with D maybe TRBD1 (5 bases). This specimen was peripheral blood mononuclear cells (PBMCs), taken before the second cycle of nivolumab. This TCR was sampled from a human donor with classical Hodgkin lymphoma. The CDR3 region is CASSSGWGAGELFF. CDR3 coding DNA: TGTGCCAGCAGCTCCGGTTGGGGCGCCGGGGAGCTGTTTTTT.